The 15 T cell receptor beta chains in this list originate from one sample, sequenced in a study of blood T cells in healthy people across ages. The second PCR ran about 6 to 11 cycles with a sample-barcoded 5' primer and J-beta primers. TCRdb independently ran MiXCR on the 5' RACE reads; one entry per CDR3 protein. The sample lists fewer than 700,000 distinct CDR3 sequences; over 40% were seen once. The sample was blood. The source of these receptors is an elderly man in good health.

The V call is TRBV12-3 or TRBV12-4, the J call TRBJ2-7; 8 bases are shared with TRBD1. With 6 bases clipped from V and 1 base from J, the junction kept 5 bases outside the gene matches. The CDR3 runs 14 residues. The CDR3 sequence: CASSDRTGSYEQYF. The CDR3 nucleotides read TGTGCCAGCAGCGATAGGACAGGGTCCTACGAGCAGTACTTC.

The chain couples TRBV28 to TRBJ1-6; D ambiguous. The CDR3 has 13 amino acids. Germline V gene sequence: CDR1 MDHEN, CDR2 SYDVKM. V was clipped by 5 bases and J by 9 bases, with 11 bases between them. The DNA for the CDR3 is TGTGCCAGCAGTACCCTCTCGGCTTCACCCCTCCACTTT. This gives the protein CASSTLSASPLHF.

This clonotype was counted only a few times. CDR3 protein: CSAFGGGSYNSPLHF. In nucleotides, the CDR3 is TGCAGTGCCTTCGGGGGAGGCTCCTATAATTCACCCCTCCACTTT. V is TRBV20-1 and J is TRBJ1-6; D is possibly TRBD1 (5 bases). The CDR3 runs to 15 residues. V lost 6 bases to trimming and J lost 0 bases, with 12 bases between them. Germline V gene sequence: CDR1 DFQATT, CDR2 SNEGSKA (reference sequence).

V gene TRBV10-3 combines with J gene TRBJ1-4, with 9 bases matching TRBD1. The CDR3 runs 16 residues. The V and J ends lost 4 bases and 3 bases, in that order; junction bases with no gene match: 6. The germline V gene encodes CDR1 ENHRY and CDR2 SYGVKD. CDR3 sequence: CAISAQGAFPNEKLFF. DNA for the CDR3: TGTGCCATCAGTGCACAGGGGGCCTTTCCTAATGAAAAACTGTTTTTT.

This clonotype was seen a handful of times. The chain is built from TRBV12-3 or TRBV12-4 and TRBJ2-5, with D tentatively TRBD1 or TRBD2 (5 bases each). The CDR3 sequence is 14 residues long. Trimming left V 3 bases short and J 4 bases short, with 12 bases between. CDR3 loop: CASSFNGAGETQYF. The CDR3 DNA is TGTGCCAGCAGTTTTAACGGGGCAGGAGAGACCCAGTACTTC.

This clonotype was seen only a few times. The rearrangement links TRBV5-1 to TRBJ2-5; TRBD2 matches at 7 bases. CDR1 SGHRS and CDR2 YFSETQ come from the germline V gene. Trimming at V came to 5 bases and at J to 0 bases, leaving 7 bases not matched to a gene. This CDR3 has 15 amino acids. DNA of the CDR3: TGCGCCAGCAGGAAAGCAGCGGGAAACCAAGAGACCCAGTACTTC. The encoded protein is CASRKAAGNQETQYF.

The genes are TRBV5-8 and TRBJ2-3; D call uncertain. V was shortened by 2 bases and J by 3 bases, with 10 bases between the two germline ends. Germline V gives CDR1 SGHTS, CDR2 YDEGEE. The CDR3 is 14 residues long. The CDR3 DNA reads as TGTGCCAGCAGCTTCGCTATTAAGACAGATACGCAGTATTTT. This gives the protein CASSFAIKTDTQYF.

The chain joins TRBV29-1 to TRBJ2-7, with D possibly matching TRBD1 (6 bases). Germline loops: CDR1 SQVTM, CDR2 ANQGSEA. The CDR3 length is 15 residues. Between the trimmed V and J ends, which lost 4 bases and 1 base, there was a span of 17 bases. DNA of the CDR3: TGCAGCGTTGGAGGGGCCAGGGGTCCTTCCTACGAGCAGTACTTC. This codes for CSVGGARGPSYEQYF.

There are a few counts of this clonotype. The CDR3 DNA is TGTGCCAGCAGCGTAGAGGTCGGACCGCTACTAAAGGGCCCGGAAAGACTGACCCAGTACTTC. Amino acid sequence: CASSVEVGPLLKGPERLTQYF. The rearrangement uses TRBV9 and TRBJ2-5; D remains ambiguous. The CDR3 is 21 amino acids. The V gene lost 0 bases and the J gene lost 7 bases, with 34 bases spanning the gap. CDR1 SGDLS and CDR2 YYNGEE come from the germline V gene.

The genes are TRBV10-3 and TRBJ2-3; no reliable D call. CDR1 is ENHRY, CDR2 SYGVKD, per germline. This CDR3 is built from 10 residues. The germline V and J ends were trimmed by 10 bases and 1 base, with 3 bases remaining between them. This CDR3 is CATGTDTQYF. Here the CDR3 DNA reads TGTGCCACCGGCACAGATACGCAGTATTTT.

This clonotype has only a few counts. The chain carries TRBV25-1 and TRBJ1-2; D gene ambiguous. Trimming took 1 base from V and 4 from J, leaving 10 bases between them. The length of the CDR3 is 14 residues. CDR1 and CDR2 (germline): MGHDK, SYGVNS. The DNA for the CDR3 is TGTGCCAGCAGTGAATTTGGAGATCCCTATGGCTACACCTTC. As protein: CASSEFGDPYGYTF.

CDR3 loop: CASSLGSRGGYNEQFF. Written as DNA, the CDR3 is TGTGCCAGCAGCTTAGGGTCGCGGGGGGGGTACAATGAGCAGTTCTTC. V and J are TRBV7-2 and TRBJ2-1; 9 positions agree with TRBD2. V shed 1 base, J shed 4 bases, and the junction held 5 bases outside the gene matches. Germline V CDR1 and CDR2: SGHTA, FQGNSA. There are 16 residues in the CDR3.

The rearrangement uses TRBV10-3 and TRBJ1-2, with D possibly TRBD1 on 6 matching bases. The V and J ends lost 8 bases and 6 bases respectively, with 19 bases between them. From germline, CDR1 is ENHRY and CDR2 SYGVKD. The CDR3 is 14 residues long. CDR3 amino acids: CAIGLGRGLHGYTF. CDR3 DNA sequence: TGTGCCATCGGGTTAGGCAGGGGTTTACATGGCTACACCTTC.

This clonotype has at least ten counts. V is TRBV7-2 and J is TRBJ2-5; either TRBD1 or TRBD2 may supply D (6 bases each). This CDR3 region has 13 residues. Germline-derived CDR1 and CDR2 are SGHTA and FQGNSA. The V end lost 5 bases, the J end lost 5 bases, and 12 bases lay between the germline ends. The DNA for the CDR3 is TGTGCCAGCAGCGTCGGGGGCAGGGAGACCCAGTACTTC. This encodes CASSVGGRETQYF.

This clonotype came up a few times. The rearrangement joins TRBV5-1 to TRBJ2-3, with 10 bases fitting TRBD2. The CDR3 runs 17 residues. Unmatched junction bases numbered 7, after V lost 2 bases and J lost 1 base. From germline, CDR1 is SGHRS and CDR2 YFSETQ. The CDR3 DNA reads as TGCGCCAGCAGCTTAGGAGCGGGGGGGTTTCGCACAGATACGCAGTATTTT. Residues: CASSLGAGGFRTDTQYF.